The TCR beta chain under discussion was sequenced for a study of beta chain features in type 1 diabetes. Study-wide results and limits: Comparison showed that naive, central memory and Treg TCRB repertoires appeared more similar among patients than among healthy donors. Shorter TCRB CDR3s, moderately but significantly so, were found in Type 1 diabetes patients in all four CD4+ subsets.

In this sample, this clone turned up once. Antigen: not known. The whole isolated RNA underwent reverse transcription, so sequencing captured expressed TCRB transcripts. Here immunoSEQ multiplex PCR was the method, and the copy in TCRdb shows in-frame clones only, minus some. The sample consists of tens of thousands of clones, around 63% of them appearing once. The V gene's germline CDR1 is SGHVS and CDR2 FQNEAQ. There are 15 residues in the CDR3. Deletions cut 2 bases from V and 5 bases from J, with 14 bases between. This rearrangement joins TRBV7-8 to TRBJ2-3, with no clear D. What was sequenced was Tregs from blood. The source of this sequence is a man aged 18 to 29 with type 1 diabetes. The CDR3 sequence: CASSLNPFLGDTQYF. The DNA of the CDR3 is TGTGCCAGCAGCTTAAACCCCTTCCTAGGAGATACGCAGTATTTT.